A selection of T cell receptor beta chains follows, all from one sample in a study of PD-1 blockade in classical Hodgkin lymphoma. Method: immunoSEQ multiplex PCR; TCRdb's copy keeps in-frame clones and lacks some. Found here are around 27,000 clones, around 80% of them singletons; the top ten hold around a tenth. The sample consisted of peripheral blood mononuclear cells (PBMCs), taken before the second cycle of nivolumab. The receptors shown here come from a human donor with classical Hodgkin lymphoma. Both conserved end residues are part of each CDR3. The D gene is left open where the match is weak. Rows give clone size only sometimes, using once, few, many, or a class for an expanded clone.

D gene: -; clone size: -; J gene: TRBJ2-5; V gene: TRBV7-9; CDR3 protein: CASSLEAGRETQYF; CDR3 DNA: TGTGCCAGCAGCTTAGAAGCGGGTCGAGAGACCCAGTACTTC
D gene: TRBD1; clone size: -; J gene: TRBJ2-7; V gene: TRBV7-6; CDR3 protein: CASSLGGQGSYEQYF; CDR3 DNA: TGTGCCAGCAGCTTAGGGGGACAGGGCTCCTACGAGCAGTACTTC
D gene: -; clone size: few; J gene: TRBJ1-5; V gene: TRBV7-8; CDR3 protein: CASSVSGGDNQPQHF; CDR3 DNA: TGTGCCAGCAGCGTATCGGGCGGGGACAATCAGCCCCAGCATTTT
D gene: -; clone size: -; J gene: TRBJ2-5; V gene: TRBV7-9; CDR3 protein: CASSRAGARETQYF; CDR3 DNA: TGTGCCAGCAGCCGTGCGGGGGCTAGGGAGACCCAGTACTTC
D gene: TRBD1; clone size: -; J gene: TRBJ2-2; V gene: TRBV4-2; CDR3 protein: CASSQGRTGTNTGELFF; CDR3 DNA: TGTGCCAGCAGCCAAGGACGGACAGGGACGAACACCGGGGAGCTGTTTTTT
D gene: TRBD1; clone size: medium-sized; J gene: TRBJ1-2; V gene: TRBV19; CDR3 protein: CATQQGAYGYTF; CDR3 DNA: TGTGCCACCCAACAGGGGGCCTATGGCTACACCTTC
D gene: -; clone size: -; J gene: TRBJ1-1; V gene: TRBV4-2; CDR3 protein: CASSQDSTSGTEAFF; CDR3 DNA: TGTGCCAGCAGCCAAGACAGCACTTCTGGCACTGAAGCTTTCTTT
D gene: TRBD1; clone size: -; J gene: TRBJ1-4; V gene: TRBV4-3; CDR3 protein: CASSRDRATNEKLFF; CDR3 DNA: TGCGCCAGCAGTCGTGACAGGGCCACTAATGAAAAACTGTTTTTT
D gene: -; clone size: few; J gene: TRBJ1-3; V gene: TRBV6-1; CDR3 protein: CASSGWGLTSGNTIYF; CDR3 DNA: TGTGCCAGCAGTGGCTGGGGACTAACCTCTGGAAACACCATATATTTT
D gene: -; clone size: -; J gene: TRBJ2-3; V gene: TRBV5-6; CDR3 protein: CASSPPLAIDTQYF; CDR3 DNA: TGTGCCAGCAGCCCCCCTCTAGCAATAGATACGCAGTATTTT
D gene: -; clone size: -; J gene: TRBJ1-2; V gene: TRBV4-3; CDR3 protein: CASSPGTGGYGYTF; CDR3 DNA: TGCGCCAGCAGCCCCGGGACTGGAGGGTATGGCTACACCTTC
D gene: TRBD2; clone size: -; J gene: TRBJ2-1; V gene: TRBV27; CDR3 protein: CASSLTRGGTYNEQFF; CDR3 DNA: TGTGCCAGCAGTCTAACACGGGGGGGAACCTACAATGAGCAGTTCTTC
D gene: -; clone size: -; J gene: TRBJ2-1; V gene: TRBV5-4; CDR3 protein: CASTSGTGTYNEQFF; CDR3 DNA: TGTGCCAGCACCTCCGGAACAGGGACCTACAATGAGCAGTTCTTC
D gene: -; clone size: -; J gene: TRBJ1-6; V gene: TRBV7-9; CDR3 protein: CASSPEVYNSPLHF; CDR3 DNA: TGTGCCAGCAGCCCAGAAGTGTATAATTCACCCCTCCACTTT